A selection of T cell receptor beta chains follows, all from one sample in a study of blood T cell repertoires in COVID-19. Libraries were prepared by immunoSEQ multiplex PCR; TCRdb keeps only in-frame clonotypes and omits some of them. The data contain 250,000 to 400,000 clones, approximately 87% of them singletons. What was sequenced was peripheral blood. Receptors were obtained from a woman aged 30 to 39 with COVID-19, enrolled during active disease. The CDR3 runs from the conserved cysteine through the conserved F or W.

j_call | v_call | cdr3_aa
TRBJ2-1 | TRBV3-1/TRBV3-2 | CASSIGLAGGQGEQFF
TRBJ1-1 | TRBV19 | CASSIDPLQGAKTEAFF
TRBJ2-2 | TRBV7-2 | CASSWGLAGGELFF
TRBJ1-2 | TRBV2 | CASSEGPPDGYTF
TRBJ2-7 | TRBV10-3 | CAISTGQGRGYEQYF
TRBJ1-2 | TRBV7-9 | CASSITWGQYGYTF
TRBJ1-2 | TRBV19 | CASSIDFTRDTYGYTF
TRBJ2-5 | TRBV7-6 | CASSPRTSGGETQYF
TRBJ1-1 | TRBV2 | CASIRYREAFF
TRBJ2-2 | TRBV28 | CASTWPSGRGDTGELFF
TRBJ2-2 | TRBV29-1 | CSVEDHELSTGELFF
TRBJ2-5 | TRBV5-1 | CASSLEGAGETQYF
TRBJ2-1 | TRBV5-1 | CASSSTSGSYEQFF
TRBJ1-6 | TRBV28 | CASSLPIQPLHF
TRBJ1-3 | TRBV30 | CAWSLGSSSGNTIYF
TRBJ1-5 | TRBV29-1 | CAGGAGSNQPQHF
TRBJ1-3 | TRBV2 | CASSENGGGGNTIYF
TRBJ1-2 | TRBV15 | CATSRDKGGNYGYTF
TRBJ1-2 | TRBV6-5 | CASSYSKGSGYTF
TRBJ2-1 | TRBV27 | CASSLEVAPNNEQFF
TRBJ2-7 | TRBV6-5 | CASTVGGGGEQYF
TRBJ2-3 | TRBV7-9 | CASSSTSGSADTQYF
TRBJ1-1 | TRBV3-1/TRBV3-2 | CASSLRGQLTNTEAFF
TRBJ1-3 | TRBV14 | CASSWGSPSGNTIYF
TRBJ1-2 | TRBV5-4 | CASRPPGQGVYGYTF
TRBJ1-1 | TRBV3-1/TRBV3-2 | CASSQIGGVGEAFF
TRBJ1-6 | TRBV6-6 | CASNEQVDGRNSPLHF
TRBJ2-1 | TRBV7-6 | CASSLDSSSWEQFF
TRBJ2-1 | TRBV5-1 | CASRGLAGSYNEQFF
TRBJ1-6 | TRBV6-5 | CASNTRGSPLHF
TRBJ1-1 | TRBV6-9 | CASSYPRQEKREAFF
TRBJ1-4 | TRBV6-5 | CASRPTGGRDEKLFF
TRBJ2-1 | TRBV12-5 | CASGLVVSGRQQFF
TRBJ1-5 | TRBV19 | CASTGDPGQGFNQPQHF
TRBJ1-1 | TRBV4-1 | CASRGQMNTEAFF
TRBJ1-2 | TRBV30 | CAWSPGASGGYTF
TRBJ2-1 | TRBV3-1/TRBV3-2 | CASSQDGAGSYNEQFF
TRBJ1-5 | TRBV14 | CASSQYIDQPQHF
TRBJ2-5 | TRBV10-3 | CAISRTGASNYQETQYF
TRBJ1-2 | TRBV29-1 | CSVEGGQGDYGYTF
TRBJ1-2 | TRBV27 | CASSSPARGQGTNGYTF
TRBJ2-1 | TRBV7-3 | CASSLEGLAGEQFF
TRBJ1-2 | TRBV14 | CASSQVARGDYTF
TRBJ2-7 | TRBV27 | CASSFPTDRGREQYF
TRBJ2-5 | TRBV5-5 | CASSLYPAGTQETQYF